The clone carrying this T cell receptor (beta chain) was seen repeatedly, ten times or more. The antigen is undetermined. This sample stems from a study of molecular identifiers for immune sequencing clone quantification. Study results and limitations: Clones above 20 RNA copies contained over 98% of effector molecules and under 1% of naive molecules.

The V end was cut by 5 bases, the J end by 0 bases, with 15 bases between. This CDR3 has 16 residues. From germline, CDR1 is SEHNR and CDR2 FQNEAQ (reference sequence). The naive CD8 libraries originated from between 20,000 and 1,000,000 sorted cells and drew on 10%, 30% or 50% RNA. The CD8+CD4-CCR7+CD45RA+ phenotype defined the sorted naive CD8 T cells. TCRdb analysed the PCR reads with MiXCR anew, one entry per CDR3 protein. Of about 320,000 distinct CDR3 sequences listed, 20% to 25% are singletons. The chain combines TRBV7-9 with TRBJ2-3, with D possibly being TRBD1 or TRBD2 (5 bases each). The specimen was naive CD8+ T cells from blood, with Jurkat cell RNA spiked in. The subset: FACS-sorted CD8+CD4-CCR7+CD45RA+ naive T cells. This receptor was taken from a human donor in good health. Some libraries in this study had Jurkat cell RNA spiked in. The CDR3 DNA sequence: TGTGCCAGCAGCCAACTGGGGGATTCTAGCACAGATACGCAGTATTTT. Translation gives CASSQLGDSSTDTQYF.